The 32 T cell receptor beta chains in this list originate from one sample, sequenced in a study of cytomegalovirus exposure and HLA in healthy donors. Vbeta (60) and Jbeta (13) primers were used in the PCR. Using immunoSEQ multiplex PCR, the repertoire was profiled, and TCRdb retains in-frame clones only, with some absent. Of under 150,000 clones in the sample, about four fifths were seen once. Sequences were obtained from PBMCs. These receptors originate from a woman in her 40s in good health and CMV-seronegative.

This clone was seen a few times. This chain uses TRBV5-6 with TRBJ1-5; 8 bases map to TRBD1. The CDR3 has 19 amino acids. Looked up from germline, CDR1 is SGHDT and CDR2 is YYEEEE. V shed 4 bases and J 3 bases; nucleotides not matched to a gene: 18. This CDR3 is CASSASVVGGTGYNQPQHF. CDR3 bases: TGTGCCAGCAGCGCTTCGGTAGTTGGGGGGACAGGATACAATCAGCCCCAGCATTTT.

The chain employs TRBV6-1 and TRBJ2-1; 13 bases line up with TRBD2. Per the germline V gene, CDR1 is MNHNS and CDR2 is SASEGT. Losses at the gene ends were 5 bases for V and 5 bases for J; bases not matched to a gene: 3. The CDR3 is 15 residues long. CDR3: CASSKGTSGNNEQFF. In nucleotides, the CDR3 is TGTGCCAGCAGTAAAGGGACTAGCGGGAACAATGAGCAGTTCTTC.

The chain carries TRBV7-9 and TRBJ1-1, with D tentatively TRBD1 (5 bases). V lost 4 bases and J lost 9, with 18 bases in between. The CDR3 is made up of 14 amino acids. The germline gives CDR1 SEHNR, CDR2 FQNEAQ (reference sequence). CDR3 nucleotides: TGTGCCAGCAGCTGGGAGGGAGCCAGGGTCAAAGCTTTCTTT. Translation gives CASSWEGARVKAFF.

V is TRBV4-2 and J is TRBJ2-3; 7 bases align to TRBD2. Germline CDR1 reads LGHNA; CDR2 reads YNFKEQ. V lost 4 bases to trimming and J lost 1 base; unmatched junction nucleotides: 5. The CDR3 runs to 15 residues. The chain's CDR3 is CASSPERGRTDTQYF. The CDR3 region has the DNA TGTGCCAGCAGCCCAGAGCGGGGACGCACAGATACGCAGTATTTT.

This chain connects TRBV5-1 to TRBJ2-6; 8 nucleotides line up with TRBD1. V was clipped by 6 bases and J by 2 bases; unmatched bases: 10. From germline, CDR1 is SGHRS and CDR2 YFSETQ. This CDR3 spans 17 amino acids. The CDR3: CASTAGGEMTGANVLTF. CDR3 sequence (DNA): TGCGCCAGCACCGCAGGGGGCGAAATGACTGGGGCCAACGTCCTGACTTTC. Drawing the rest from reference TRBV5-1 and TRBJ2-6, the complete variable domain is KAGVTQTPRYLIKTRGQQVTLSCSPISGHRSVSWYQQTPGQGLQFLFEYFSETQRNKGNFPGRFSGRQFSNSRSEMNVSTLELGDSALYLCASTAGGEMTGANVLTFGAGSRLTVL.

This clone was seen once. The chain recombines TRBV28 with TRBJ2-7, with D maybe TRBD2 (6 bases). The V end lost 4 bases, the J end lost 1 base, and 14 bases lay between the germline ends. Germline V lookup: CDR1 MDHEN, CDR2 SYDVKM. CDR3 length: 15 residues. This CDR3 is CASSWGGVGSYEQYF. In DNA, the CDR3 is TGTGCCAGCAGTTGGGGCGGGGTGGGGTCCTACGAGCAGTACTTC.

This clone has a single count. The rearrangement links TRBV4-2 to TRBJ2-1, with 7 bases fitting TRBD1. Trimming removed 3 bases from V and 7 bases from J; junction bases left unmatched: 9. CDR3 size: 15 residues. CDR1 is LGHNA and CDR2 is YNFKEQ in the germline V gene. The CDR3 DNA is TGTGCCAGCAGCCATACGCCGAAACAGGGGAATGAGCAGTTCTTC. This codes for CASSHTPKQGNEQFF.

The V gene is TRBV6-1, the J gene TRBJ1-2; 8 positions agree with TRBD1. CDR3 length equals 17 residues. Losses at the gene ends were 2 bases for V and 4 bases for J; bases not matched to a gene: 12. The germline V gene encodes CDR1 MNHNS and CDR2 SASEGT. DNA for the CDR3: TGTGCCAGCAGTGAATCAGGCAGGGGGCTTGACAGCTATGGCTACACCTTC. This codes for CASSESGRGLDSYGYTF.

This CDR3 reads CASSFGGASREQFF. CDR3 bases: TGTGCCAGTAGTTTCGGGGGGGCTTCACGTGAGCAGTTCTTC. This rearrangement joins TRBV19 to TRBJ2-1; 8 bases are shared with TRBD2. The V segment lost 5 bases and the J segment 9 bases; nucleotides outside the gene matches: 9. The CDR3 sequence is 14 residues long. The germline V gene has CDR1 LNHDA and CDR2 SQIVND (reference sequence).

This chain joins TRBV5-6 and TRBJ1-5, with 10 positions matching TRBD1. The V gene's germline CDR1 is SGHDT and CDR2 YYEEEE. CDR3 length: 15 amino acids. V shed 3 bases and J 2 bases; nucleotides not matched to a gene: 2. The CDR3 reads CASSWGTGGNQPQHF. CDR3 DNA: TGTGCCAGCAGCTGGGGGACAGGGGGCAATCAGCCCCAGCATTTT.

This chain links TRBV4-2 with TRBJ1-5, with 7 bases aligning to TRBD1. V lost 6 bases, J lost 7 bases, and 9 bases stayed unmatched. The CDR3 sequence is 14 residues long. CDR1 LGHNA and CDR2 YNFKEQ come from the germline V gene. The CDR3 spells CASSLDRADQPQHF. In nucleotides, the CDR3 is TGTGCCAGCAGTCTCGACAGGGCCGACCAGCCCCAGCATTTT.

V is TRBV28 and J is TRBJ2-7, with 8 bases that match TRBD1. V gave up 6 bases and J gave up 7 bases; unmatched junction bases: 14. Germline CDR1 is MDHEN and CDR2 is SYDVKM. The CDR3 is 15 residues long. The CDR3 sequence: CASSQPRTGKGEQYF. DNA of the CDR3: TGTGCCAGCAGCCAACCCCGGACAGGGAAGGGGGAGCAGTACTTC.

Points on this clone: This specimen includes other DNA sequences encoding the same CDR3. The chain employs TRBV18 and TRBJ1-1; D not resolved. Germline CDR1 and CDR2: KGHSH and LQKENI. There are 13 residues in the CDR3. Trimming left V 2 bases short and J 3 bases short, with 7 bases between. This chain's CDR3 is CASSPGQDTEAFF. CDR3 in DNA: TGTGCCAGCTCACCAGGGCAGGACACTGAAGCTTTCTTT.

The chain combines TRBV4-2 with TRBJ1-6; maybe TRBD1 (5 bases). The CDR3 runs to 16 residues. CDR1 is LGHNA and CDR2 is YNFKEQ in the germline V gene. V lost 0 bases to trimming and J lost 9 bases, with 15 bases between them. The CDR3 DNA sequence: TGTGCCAGCAGCCAAGAATACTTACACGGGGGTTCACCCCTCCACTTT. Its protein product is CASSQEYLHGGSPLHF.

The chain recombines TRBV19 with TRBJ1-4, with 9 bases fitting TRBD1. CDR3 length: 14 residues. J was trimmed by 5 bases and V by 7 bases; bases with no gene match: 5. Per the germline V gene, CDR1 is LNHDA and CDR2 is SQIVND (reference sequence). The CDR3: CASTLGTGNEKLFF. For the CDR3, the DNA is TGTGCCAGTACCTTAGGGACAGGGAATGAAAAACTGTTTTTT.

The chain links TRBV6-1 to TRBJ1-4; 8 nucleotides align to TRBD1. CDR3 size: 15 residues. Trimming at V came to 1 base and at J to 8 bases, leaving 6 bases not matched to a gene. Germline V CDR1 and CDR2: MNHNS, SASEGT. CDR3 sequence: CASSEGPGQAEKLFF. The CDR3 DNA reads TGTGCCAGCAGTGAAGGGCCGGGACAGGCCGAAAAACTGTTTTTT.

The chain couples TRBV6-4 to TRBJ2-2, with D tentatively TRBD1 (5 bases). The CDR3 sequence is 16 residues long. The germline V gene has CDR1 MRHNA and CDR2 SNTAGT. Trimming removed 5 bases from V and 0 bases from J, with 13 bases in between. The CDR3 reads CASSPQDPANTGELFF. The CDR3 DNA reads as TGTGCCAGCAGTCCACAGGACCCTGCGAACACCGGGGAGCTGTTTTTT.

The rearrangement links TRBV10-3 to TRBJ2-3, with TRBD1 matching 7 bases. Germline-derived CDR1 and CDR2 are ENHRY and SYGVKD. CDR3 size: 14 residues. The ends lost 6 bases at V and 1 base at J; junction bases unmatched: 4. The CDR3 region is CAISPGQRTDTQYF. The DNA of the CDR3 is TGTGCCATCAGCCCGGGACAGCGCACAGATACGCAGTATTTT.

This rearrangement joins TRBV6-1 to TRBJ1-5; 7 bases fit TRBD1. The germline CDR1 and CDR2 sequences are MNHNS and SASEGT. V lost 6 bases, J lost 3 bases, and 5 bases stayed unmatched. The CDR3 length is 14 residues. CDR3 DNA sequence: TGTGCCAGCAGCGGACAGGCGACCAATCAGCCCCAGCATTTT. It specifies CASSGQATNQPQHF.

The chain is built from TRBV28 and TRBJ1-1; D is ambiguous. CDR3 size: 16 residues. The V gene's germline CDR1 is MDHEN and CDR2 SYDVKM. Trimming stripped 1 base from V and 1 base from J, with 13 bases between. The CDR3 is CASSLYSGQPNTEAFF. DNA of the CDR3: TGTGCCAGCAGTTTATACTCGGGTCAGCCGAACACTGAAGCTTTCTTT.

This CDR3 is CSVEKGGAGTEAFF. CDR3 sequence (DNA): TGCAGCGTTGAAAAGGGGGGGGCCGGGACTGAAGCTTTCTTT. This chain uses TRBV29-1 with TRBJ1-1, with D possibly being TRBD1 (6 bases). Germline loops: CDR1 SQVTM, CDR2 ANQGSEA. This CDR3 comprises 14 residues. V was clipped by 2 bases and J by 5 bases, with 15 bases between them.

V and J are TRBV6-6 and TRBJ2-7; D unclear. This CDR3 has 13 residues. Trimming pared 5 bases from V and 2 bases from J, leaving 10 bases between. CDR1 is MNHNY and CDR2 is SVGAGI in the germline V gene (reference sequence). CDR3 region: CASSHGPPYEQYF. The CDR3 DNA sequence: TGTGCCAGCAGTCACGGTCCTCCCTACGAGCAGTACTTC.

The chain employs TRBV7-2 and TRBJ2-2; 9 bases map to TRBD2. The CDR3 length is 17 residues. Germline V gives CDR1 SGHTA, CDR2 FQGNSA. With 5 bases clipped from V and 0 bases from J, the junction kept 7 bases outside the gene matches. The CDR3 is CASSPRLAATNTGELFF. Written as DNA, the CDR3 is TGTGCCAGCAGCCCTCGACTAGCGGCTACGAACACCGGGGAGCTGTTTTTT.

On this clone itself: The sample holds other DNA sequences that translate to the same CDR3. The gene calls are TRBV4-1 and TRBJ1-5; TRBD1 aligns across 8 bases. Germline V lookup: CDR1 MGHRA, CDR2 YSYEKL. The CDR3 runs 15 residues. Trimming took 1 base from V and 7 from J; bases not matched to a gene: 6. CDR3 DNA sequence: TGCGCCAGCAGCCAAGCAGGGGGCGGAGGACAGCCCCAGCATTTT. Amino acids: CASSQAGGGGQPQHF.

This clone was observed once. This chain connects TRBV19 to TRBJ2-7; TRBD1 matches at 7 bases. The germline V gene encodes CDR1 LNHDA and CDR2 SQIVND (reference sequence). Trimming cost V 6 bases and J 5 bases; bases outside gene matches: 4. The CDR3 has 12 residues. The DNA of the CDR3 is TGTGCCAGTAGCTTACAGGGGAACGAGCAGTACTTC. This gives the protein CASSLQGNEQYF.

This chain joins TRBV6-5 and TRBJ2-7; D is unclear. The ends were cut back, 0 bases at V and 1 base at J, with 7 bases in the middle. CDR3 length: 14 residues. Germline values: CDR1 MNHEY, CDR2 SVGAGI. CDR3 in amino acids: CASSYSTASYEQYF. CDR3 nucleotide sequence: TGTGCCAGCAGTTACTCCACAGCTTCCTACGAGCAGTACTTC.

The V call is TRBV5-1, the J call TRBJ1-1; 9 bases match TRBD1. The CDR3 is 14 amino acids. Germline V gene data show CDR1 as SGHRS and CDR2 as YFSETQ. V shed 0 bases and J 3 bases; nucleotides not matched to a gene: 0. CDR3 loop: CASSLGTGDTEAFF. CDR3 nucleotide sequence: TGCGCCAGCAGCTTGGGGACAGGGGACACTGAAGCTTTCTTT.

Of note for this clone: A read error may account for a junction end that differs from germline. This rearrangement joins TRBV29-1 to TRBJ2-6; D unclear. The CDR3 runs 16 residues. The germline V gene encodes CDR1 SQVTM and CDR2 ANQGSEA. The CDR3 nucleotides are TGCAGCCTTGAAGATCCCATCGCGTCTGGGGCCAACGTCCTGACTTTC. Translating it yields CSLEDPIASGANVLTF.

The V call is TRBV29-1, the J call TRBJ2-7, with D uncertain. With 3 bases removed from V and 2 bases from J, the gap between germline ends came to 8 bases. CDR1 SQVTM and CDR2 ANQGSEA come from the germline V gene. The CDR3 is 12 amino acids. CDR3 in amino acids: CSVEGPAYEQYF. CDR3 sequence (DNA): TGCAGCGTTGAGGGCCCAGCCTACGAGCAGTACTTC.

In this sample, this clone turned up a few times. The V and J genes are TRBV27 and TRBJ2-1, with TRBD2 matching 9 bases. The CDR3 loop spans 14 amino acids. Germline V gene lookup returns CDR1 MNHEY and CDR2 SMNVEV (reference sequence). The V gene end was trimmed by 2 bases and the J gene end by 6 bases; junction bases not matched to a gene: 2. CDR3 protein: CASSLMRGGNEQFF. The CDR3 region has the DNA TGTGCCAGCAGTTTAATGCGGGGGGGCAATGAGCAGTTCTTC.

This chain joins TRBV28 and TRBJ1-4; TRBD1 is a possible D gene (6 bases). V gave up 8 bases and J gave up 7 bases, with 17 bases separating them. The CDR3 extends over 14 amino acids. Per germline, CDR1 MDHEN and CDR2 SYDVKM. CDR3 loop: CASLGGVPTEKLFF. CDR3 coding DNA: TGTGCCAGCTTAGGGGGGGTCCCTACTGAAAAACTGTTTTTT.

V and J are TRBV29-1 and TRBJ1-1; perhaps TRBD1 as D (6 bases). Germline lookup yields CDR1 SQVTM and CDR2 ANQGSEA. The ends were cut back, 6 bases at V and 8 bases at J, with 19 bases in the middle. The CDR3 totals 13 residues. CDR3: CSVVVGGQTEAFF. In DNA form, the CDR3 reads TGCAGCGTCGTGGTGGGGGGGCAAACCGAAGCTTTCTTT.